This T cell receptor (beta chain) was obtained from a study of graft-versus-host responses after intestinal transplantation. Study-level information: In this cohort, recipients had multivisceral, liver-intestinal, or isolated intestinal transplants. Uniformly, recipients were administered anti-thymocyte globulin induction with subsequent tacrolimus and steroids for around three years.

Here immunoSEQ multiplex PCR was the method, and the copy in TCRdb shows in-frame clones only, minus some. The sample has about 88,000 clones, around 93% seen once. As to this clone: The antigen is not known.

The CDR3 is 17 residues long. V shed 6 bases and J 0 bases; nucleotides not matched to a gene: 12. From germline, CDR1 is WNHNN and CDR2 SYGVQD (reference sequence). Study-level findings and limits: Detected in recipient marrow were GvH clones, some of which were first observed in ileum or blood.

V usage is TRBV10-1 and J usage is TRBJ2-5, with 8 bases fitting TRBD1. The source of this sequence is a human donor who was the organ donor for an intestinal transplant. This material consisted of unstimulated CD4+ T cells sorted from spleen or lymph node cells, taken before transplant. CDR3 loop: CASSGPGGQGYQETQYF. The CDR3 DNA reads TGCGCCAGCAGCGGACCAGGGGGCCAGGGGTACCAAGAGACCCAGTACTTC.